These 7 T cell receptor beta chains originate from one sample sequenced in a study of blood T cell repertoires in COVID-19. Repertoires were generated with immunoSEQ multiplex PCR, while TCRdb's copy carries only in-frame clones and drops some. Counted here are about 150,000 clones, approximately 83% occurring once; the ten biggest clones make up 12%. Sequenced: peripheral blood. Receptors originate from a woman aged 60-70 years with COVID-19, enrolled during active disease.

V usage is TRBV7-6 and J usage is TRBJ2-7; D remains ambiguous. The CDR3 covers 14 residues. Trimming removed 4 bases from V and 4 bases from J, with 14 bases in between. Germline loops: CDR1 SGHVS, CDR2 FNYEAQ. Here the CDR3 DNA reads TGTGCCAGCAGCTCTGGCGGCAGTTATTACGAGCAGTACTTC. It encodes CASSSGGSYYEQYF.

This rearrangement joins TRBV19 to TRBJ1-3; tentatively, D is TRBD1 (6 bases). The length of the CDR3 is 14 residues. Looked up from germline, CDR1 is LNHDA and CDR2 is SQIVND (reference sequence). V was trimmed by 5 bases and J by 4 bases, leaving 12 bases between them. The CDR3 loop reads CASSRPGTGNTIYF. In DNA, the CDR3 is TGTGCCAGTAGTCGCCCGGGGACAGGAAACACCATATATTTT. Full variable domain (rest looked up from reference TRBV19 and TRBJ1-3): DGGITQSPKYLFRKEGQNVTLSCEQNLNHDAMYWYRQDPGQGLRLIYYSQIVNDFQKGDIAEGYSVSREKKESFPLTVTSAQKNPTAFYLCASSRPGTGNTIYFGEGSWLTVV.

The rearrangement uses TRBV30 and TRBJ2-7; D gene unclear. The V gene lost 1 base and the J gene lost 0 bases, with 7 bases spanning the gap. Germline V gives CDR1 GTSNPN, CDR2 SVGIG (reference sequence). The CDR3 covers 13 residues. CDR3: CAWSEESSYEQYV. The CDR3 bases are TGTGCCTGGAGTGAGGAGAGCTCCTACGAGCAGTACGTC.

The genes are TRBV11-2 and TRBJ2-1; 7 bases fit TRBD2. V lost 0 bases to trimming and J lost 0 bases; unmatched junction nucleotides: 11. The CDR3 runs to 19 residues. Germline CDR1 and CDR2: SGHAT and FQNNGV. CDR3 nucleotide sequence: TGTGCCAGCAGCTTAGACACTCGCTCCGGCGGGAGCTCCTACAATGAGCAGTTCTTC. It is translated as CASSLDTRSGGSSYNEQFF.

Of note for this clone: This sample includes further DNA sequences coding for the same CDR3. The chain employs TRBV11-2 and TRBJ2-7; maybe TRBD1 (5 bases). The CDR3 spans 14 residues. Germline CDR1 is SGHAT and CDR2 is FQNNGV. The ends were cut back, 0 bases at V and 4 bases at J, with 10 bases in the middle. The CDR3 is CASSLDRTGYEQYF. CDR3 bases: TGTGCCAGCAGCTTAGATAGAACAGGATACGAGCAGTACTTC.

CDR3 sequence: CASSLVPRGQETQYF. The CDR3 DNA reads as TGCGCCAGCAGCTTGGTGCCCCGGGGACAAGAGACCCAGTACTTC. The chain joins TRBV5-1 to TRBJ2-5; a weak D match, TRBD2 (5 bases). Trimming cost V 0 bases and J 2 bases, with 11 bases left between them. The germline CDR1 and CDR2 sequences are SGHRS and YFSETQ. The CDR3 is 15 amino acids.

V and J are TRBV2 and TRBJ2-2; TRBD2 matches at 7 bases. Germline CDR1 is SNHLY and CDR2 is FYNNEI. The J segment lost 1 base and the V segment lost 6 bases, leaving 11 bases of the junction unmatched. The CDR3 has 17 amino acids. The CDR3 region is CASRRRLAVLNTGELFF. The CDR3 nucleotides read TGTGCCAGCAGACGACGGCTAGCGGTTTTGAACACCGGGGAGCTGTTTTTT.